Listed below are T cell receptor beta chains from one sample, sequenced in a study of CD8+ T cells in alopecia areata. Libraries were prepared by immunoSEQ multiplex PCR; TCRdb keeps only in-frame clonotypes and omits some of them. The sample has 200,000 to 250,000 clones, approximately 61% seen once; the top ten hold approximately 0.44%. Sequencing used CD4+ T cells sorted from blood, obtained at week 0. Receptors were obtained from a human donor with alopecia areata. CDR3s include the opening cysteine and the closing phenylalanine or tryptophan. The D gene is left open where the match is weak. Only part of the rows carry a size: once, few, many, or a class if the clone is expanded.

>.|TRBJ1-5|TRBD1|TRBV6-6
TGTGCCAGCAAGATCCAGGGGGCGGGCAATCAGCCCCAGCATTTT
CASKIQGAGNQPQHF
>.|TRBJ2-1|.|TRBV30
TGTGCCGGGACCAGCTCCCCGCCGTACAATGAGCAGTTCTTC
CAGTSSPPYNEQFF
>.|TRBJ1-4|.|TRBV29-1
TGCAGCGTCCCAGGACAGCACGAAAAACTGTTTTTT
CSVPGQHEKLFF
>.|TRBJ2-3|TRBD2|TRBV30
TGTGCCTGGAGTGGTGGTAGCGGGATCACAGATACGCAGTATTTT
CAWSGGSGITDTQYF
>.|TRBJ2-5|.|TRBV29-1
TGCAGCGTTGAGGGGGGGCGCAAGACCCAGTACTTC
CSVEGGRKTQYF
>.|TRBJ1-5|TRBD1|TRBV5-4
TGTGCCAGCAGCGCTCAGGGGGGCCGTGATCAGCCCCAGCATTTT
CASSAQGGRDQPQHF
>.|TRBJ2-1|TRBD2|TRBV5-4
TGTGCCAGCAGCTTGGTGAGCGGGGGCAATGAGCAGTTCTTC
CASSLVSGGNEQFF
>few|TRBJ1-1|.|TRBV6-1
TGTGCCAGCAGTGAAGCAGGGGGCACTGAAGCTTTCTTT
CASSEAGGTEAFF
>.|TRBJ2-7|.|TRBV4-2
TGTGCCAGCAGCCAAGAGTTACGGTCCTACGAGCAGTACTTC
CASSQELRSYEQYF
>once|TRBJ2-1|TRBD1|TRBV5-1
TGCGCCAGCAACCGAGGACAGGGAAGTGAGCAGTTCTTC
CASNRGQGSEQFF
>few|TRBJ2-2|.|TRBV27
TGTGCCAGCAGTCCCTACACCGGGGAGCTGTTTTTT
CASSPYTGELFF
>.|TRBJ1-2|TRBD1|TRBV7-9
TGTGCCAGCAGCTTACCTTGGACAGGGGGCGAGAATGGCTACACCTTC
CASSLPWTGGENGYTF
>.|TRBJ1-2|.|TRBV6-5
TGTGCCAGCAGTTACCGGCTCGGGGGCTACACCTTC
CASSYRLGGYTF
>few|TRBJ1-1|TRBD1|TRBV7-3
TGTGCCAGCAGCTGGGGGGACAGGACTGAAGCTTTCTTT
CASSWGDRTEAFF
>few|TRBJ2-7|.|TRBV29-1
TGCAGCGTTGGAACCTACGAGCAGTACTTC
CSVGTYEQYF
>.|TRBJ2-1|.|TRBV14
TGTGCCAGCAGCCAAGATTACCAAGAGCAGTTCTTC
CASSQDYQEQFF
>few|TRBJ2-7|TRBD2|TRBV27
TGTGCCAGCAGTACCCACGGACTAGCGGGAGGGCCTATGGAGCAGTACTTC
CASSTHGLAGGPMEQYF
>.|TRBJ2-3|.|TRBV7-9
TGTGCCAGCAGCTTAGGAGGCGCCGGAGATACGCAGTATTTT
CASSLGGAGDTQYF
>.|TRBJ2-3|.|TRBV2
TGTGCCAGCGGTACCAGTTCAGTTGCTACGCAGTATTTT
CASGTSSVATQYF
>.|TRBJ1-3|.|TRBV6-5
TGTGCCAGCAGCCCCCAAGGAAACACCATATATTTT
CASSPQGNTIYF
>.|TRBJ2-6|.|TRBV28
TGTGCCAGCAGCAGGCAACTCTCTGGGGCCAACGTCCTGACTTTC
CASSRQLSGANVLTF
>.|TRBJ2-3|.|TRBV9
TGTGCCAGCAGCGTACAGGGGACAGATACGCAGTATTTT
CASSVQGTDTQYF
>.|TRBJ2-1|.|TRBV4-1
TGCGCCAGCAGCCAGGGGGGACTCCTCAATGAGCAGTTCTTC
CASSQGGLLNEQFF
>few|TRBJ2-2|TRBD1|TRBV10-3
TGTGCCATCAGTGAAAGGGGGCCCGCGGGCACCGGGGAGCTGTTTTTT
CAISERGPAGTGELFF
>.|TRBJ1-5|TRBD1|TRBV25-1
TGTGCCAGACCCGAAAACAGGGGGCCCCAGCATTTT
CARPENRGPQHF
>.|TRBJ1-1|.|TRBV2
TGTGCCAGCAGTGAAGATCGGACCCCTTACACTGAAGCTTTCTTT
CASSEDRTPYTEAFF
>.|TRBJ1-3|.|TRBV6-5
TGTGCCAGCAGTTACTATACCGCGTCTGGAAACACCATATATTTT
CASSYYTASGNTIYF
>.|TRBJ2-7|.|TRBV19
TGTGCCAGTAGTATCCTGGGCCGTAGCTCCTACGAGCAGTACTTC
CASSILGRSSYEQYF
>.|TRBJ2-7|TRBD1|TRBV19
TGTGCCAGTAGCTTACAGGGGACCTACGAGCAGTACTTC
CASSLQGTYEQYF
>.|TRBJ2-7|TRBD1|TRBV5-1
TGCGCCAGCAGCCCTTCCGGGACAGGGCTCTACGAGCAGTACTTC
CASSPSGTGLYEQYF
>few|TRBJ1-5|.|TRBV23-1
TGCGCCAGCAGTCAATCGCAGCGGACTAGCAATCAGCCCCAGCATTTT
CASSQSQRTSNQPQHF
>.|TRBJ2-5|TRBD1|TRBV29-1
TGCAGCGGGACAGGGTACCAAGAGACCCAGTACTTC
CSGTGYQETQYF
>.|TRBJ2-7|.|TRBV6-6
TGTGCCAGCCATTCCCCCCGAAGTACTCACGAGCAGTACTTC
CASHSPRSTHEQYF
>few|TRBJ2-7|.|TRBV2
TGTGCCAGCAGTGAGCTTCGTCTAGCGCAGGTCCCCTACGAGCAGTACTTC
CASSELRLAQVPYEQYF
>.|TRBJ2-2|.|TRBV30
TGTGCCTGGATGGTGGGGCGGCAGGAGCTGTTTTTT
CAWMVGRQELFF
>.|TRBJ2-6|.|TRBV19
TGTGCCAGTAGTCCCGGGTACGGGGCCAACGTCCTGACTTTC
CASSPGYGANVLTF
>few|TRBJ2-3|.|TRBV29-1
TGCAGCGTGGACGGAGGCACAGATACGCAGTATTTT
CSVDGGTDTQYF
>.|TRBJ2-3|.|TRBV6-5
TGTGCCACGCACCTCCCAGATACGCAGTATTTT
CATHLPDTQYF
>.|TRBJ2-3|.|TRBV7-3
TGTGCCAGCAGCTCAGGCCTTGTCACAGATACGCAGTATTTT
CASSSGLVTDTQYF
>.|TRBJ1-2|.|TRBV30
TGTGCCTGGAGTGTCGGAGGGGCACTCTTTGGCTACACCTTC
CAWSVGGALFGYTF
>.|TRBJ2-7|.|TRBV29-1
TGCAGCGTTGAGCTGGGGACTCTCTACGAGCAGTACTTC
CSVELGTLYEQYF
>few|TRBJ1-1|.|TRBV7-9
TGTGCCAGCAGCCGCAACGGTGAAGCTTTCTTT
CASSRNGEAFF
>.|TRBJ2-5|TRBD1|TRBV14
TGTGCCAGCAGCCAGGGGACAGGGCATGCGGAGACCCAGTACTTC
CASSQGTGHAETQYF
>few|TRBJ2-3|TRBD2|TRBV7-3
TGTGCCAGCAGCCCCGGGCTACTAGCGGGAGCGGCAGATACGCAGTATTTT
CASSPGLLAGAADTQYF
>.|TRBJ2-1|TRBD2|TRBV5-1
TGCGCCAGCAGCTTCGTTAGCGGGAGCTCCTACAATGAGCAGTTCTTC
CASSFVSGSSYNEQFF
>few|TRBJ2-7|TRBD1|TRBV29-1
TGCAGCGTTGGAGGTAGGGGGACAGGGTCCCACGAGCAGTACTTC
CSVGGRGTGSHEQYF
>.|TRBJ2-7|.|TRBV20-1
TGCAGTGCTCGGGCCTCCTACGAGCAGTACTTC
CSARASYEQYF
>few|TRBJ2-1|.|TRBV14
TGTGCCAGCAGCTATGCCCTGTACAATGAGCAGTTCTTC
CASSYALYNEQFF
>.|TRBJ1-2|TRBD1|TRBV5-1
TGCGCCAGCAGCTTGTTGGACAGGGGATACGGCTACACCTTC
CASSLLDRGYGYTF
>.|TRBJ1-1|.|TRBV18
TGTGCCAGCTCAGGAAGGGAACAGATGGGAACTGAAGCTTTCTTT
CASSGREQMGTEAFF
>.|TRBJ1-2|.|TRBV18
TGTGCCAGCTCCGAGCAATATGGCTACACCTTC
CASSEQYGYTF
>.|TRBJ2-3|TRBD2|TRBV7-9
TGTGCCAGCAGCTTTGTGAAGGGACTAGCGGCCACAGATACGCAGTATTTT
CASSFVKGLAATDTQYF
>.|TRBJ2-2|TRBD1|TRBV6-6
TGTGCCAGCACCATAGGGGACAGAAACACCGGGGAGCTGTTTTTT
CASTIGDRNTGELFF